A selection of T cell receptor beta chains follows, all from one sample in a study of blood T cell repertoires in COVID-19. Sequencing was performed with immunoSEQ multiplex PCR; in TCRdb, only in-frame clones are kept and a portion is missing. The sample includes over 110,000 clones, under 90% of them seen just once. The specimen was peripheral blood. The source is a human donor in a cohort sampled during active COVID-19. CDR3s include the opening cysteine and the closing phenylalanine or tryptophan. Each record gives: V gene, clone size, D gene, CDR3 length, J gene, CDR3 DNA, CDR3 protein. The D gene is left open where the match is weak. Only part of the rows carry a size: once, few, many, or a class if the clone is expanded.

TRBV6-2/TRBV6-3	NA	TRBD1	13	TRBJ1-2	TGTGCCAGCAGTTGGGACAGGGGTTCTGGCTACACCTTC	CASSWDRGSGYTF
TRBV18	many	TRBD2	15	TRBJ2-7	TGTGCCAGCTCCTCTAGGGCGGGAGCCTCGGGGGAGCAGTACTTC	CASSSRAGASGEQYF
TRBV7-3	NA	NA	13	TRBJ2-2	TGTGCCAGCAGCTCTCTGAGGACCGGGGAGCTGTTTTTT	CASSSLRTGELFF
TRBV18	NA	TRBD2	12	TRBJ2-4	TGTGCCAGCTCACCCCCGGGAGGGGATCAGTACTTC	CASSPPGGDQYF
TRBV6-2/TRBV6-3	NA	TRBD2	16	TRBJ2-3	TGTGCCAGCAGTGACCGTACTAGCGGGGCAAGGGATACGCAGTATTTT	CASSDRTSGARDTQYF
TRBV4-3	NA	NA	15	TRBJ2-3	TGCGCCAGCAGCCAAGGAGCTAGCCCCTCAGATACGCAGTATTTT	CASSQGASPSDTQYF
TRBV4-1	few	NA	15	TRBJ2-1	TGCGCCAGCAGCCAAGCGGGGGATGGAAACAATGAGCAGTTCTTC	CASSQAGDGNNEQFF
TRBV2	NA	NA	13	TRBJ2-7	TGTGCCAGCAGTCGGCAGGGGTCATACGAGCAGTACTTC	CASSRQGSYEQYF
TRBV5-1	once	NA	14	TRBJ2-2	TGCGCCAGCAGCCGTCGACAATACACCGGGGAGCTGTTTTTT	CASSRRQYTGELFF
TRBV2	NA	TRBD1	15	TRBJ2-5	TGTGCCAGCAGTTTCCCGGCAGGGGGCGTGGAGACCCAGTACTTC	CASSFPAGGVETQYF
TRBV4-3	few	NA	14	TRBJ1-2	TGCGCCAGCAGCCAACGGACAGCAATCGATGGCTACACCTTC	CASSQRTAIDGYTF
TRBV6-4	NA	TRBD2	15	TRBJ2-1	TGTGCCAGCAGTGACCTGGGACTAGGTAACAATGAGCAGTTCTTC	CASSDLGLGNNEQFF
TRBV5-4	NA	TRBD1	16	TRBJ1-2	TGTGCCAGCAGCTGGGTGACCGGACAGGTGGACTATGGCTACACCTTC	CASSWVTGQVDYGYTF
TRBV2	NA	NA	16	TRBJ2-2	TGTGCCAGCAGTGTTGGGGGGGCGCAAGGCGTCGGGGAGCTGTTTTTT	CASSVGGAQGVGELFF
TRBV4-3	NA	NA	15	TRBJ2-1	TGCGCCAGCAGCCCCGGGTTGGCAGCCTACAATGAGCAGTTCTTC	CASSPGLAAYNEQFF
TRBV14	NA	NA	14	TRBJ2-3	TGTGCCAGCAGCTCCTTCTCGGGCACAGATACGCAGTATTTT	CASSSFSGTDTQYF
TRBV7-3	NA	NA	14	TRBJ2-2	TGTGCCAGCAGCTTAAGCCCAGTTACCGGGGAGCTGTTTTTT	CASSLSPVTGELFF
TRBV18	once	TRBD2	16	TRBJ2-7	TGTGCCAGCTCACCACCAATTAGCGGGAGGAGGTACGAGCAGTACTTC	CASSPPISGRRYEQYF
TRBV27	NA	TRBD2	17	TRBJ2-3	TGTGCCAGCAGTCCCTACCCAGCGGGGAGAGGGGCAGATACGCAGTATTTT	CASSPYPAGRGADTQYF
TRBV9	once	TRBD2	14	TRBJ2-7	TGTGCCAGCAGCGCGACTAGCGGGAGTTACGAGCAGTACTTC	CASSATSGSYEQYF
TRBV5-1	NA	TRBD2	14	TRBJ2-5	TGCGCCAGCAGCTTGCTAGCGGATCAAGAGACCCAGTACTTC	CASSLLADQETQYF
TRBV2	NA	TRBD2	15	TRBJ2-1	TGTGCCAGCAGTGCCCGTAGCGGGAGTCTCGGTGAGCAGTTCTTC	CASSARSGSLGEQFF
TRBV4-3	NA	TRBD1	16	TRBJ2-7	TGCGCCAGCAGCCAAGAGCCGGGACAGGGTTTCAACGAGCAGTACTTC	CASSQEPGQGFNEQYF
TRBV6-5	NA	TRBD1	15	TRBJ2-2	TGTGCCAGCAGAGGACAGGGGGCGGTAACCGGGGAGCTGTTTTTT	CASRGQGAVTGELFF
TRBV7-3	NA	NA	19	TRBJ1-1	TGTGCCAGCAGCCTCTCCCCTGGCAGGGGTCTCTTGCTGAACACTGAAGCTTTCTTT	CASSLSPGRGLLLNTEAFF
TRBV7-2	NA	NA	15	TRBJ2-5	TGTGCCAGCAGCTTAGGGAGGGTTGGGGGTGAGACCCAGTACTTC	CASSLGRVGGETQYF
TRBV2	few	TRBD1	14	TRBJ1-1	TGTGCCAGCAGTCGAATCGACAGGGGAAGTGAAGCTTTCTTT	CASSRIDRGSEAFF
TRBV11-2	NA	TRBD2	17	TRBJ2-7	TGTGCCAGCAGCTTAGATAGGGGGTTAGCGGGACACAACGAGCAGTACTTC	CASSLDRGLAGHNEQYF
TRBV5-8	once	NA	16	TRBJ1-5	TGTGCCAGCAGCGCTCCCGGACAGAGAGTGAACCAGCCCCAGCATTTT	CASSAPGQRVNQPQHF
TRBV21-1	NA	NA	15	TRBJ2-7	TGTGCCAGCAGCGGCGGTGCGGGAGGGCCAGAAGAGCAGTACTTC	CASSGGAGGPEEQYF
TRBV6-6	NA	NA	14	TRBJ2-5	TGTGCCAGCAGTCCAGGCGGGACTGCGGAGGCCCAGTACTTC	CASSPGGTAEAQYF
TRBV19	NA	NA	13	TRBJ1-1	TGTGCCAGTAGTACACAGGCTAACACTGAAGCTTTCTTT	CASSTQANTEAFF
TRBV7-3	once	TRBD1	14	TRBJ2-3	TGTGCCAGCAGCAAAGGACAGGGAACAGATACGCAGTATTTT	CASSKGQGTDTQYF
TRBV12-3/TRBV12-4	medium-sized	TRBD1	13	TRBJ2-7	TGTGCCAGCAGCAACAGGGGGGCCTACGAGCAGTACTTC	CASSNRGAYEQYF
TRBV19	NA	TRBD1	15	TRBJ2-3	TGTGCCAGTTCCCCCCGGGACAGGGGTTCAGATACGCAGTATTTT	CASSPRDRGSDTQYF
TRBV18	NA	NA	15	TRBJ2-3	TGTGCCAGCTCACTCGGATGGGCCCACACAGATACGCAGTATTTT	CASSLGWAHTDTQYF
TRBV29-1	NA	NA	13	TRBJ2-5	TGCAGCGTTGATGCGGGATACCAAGAGACCCAGTACTTC	CSVDAGYQETQYF
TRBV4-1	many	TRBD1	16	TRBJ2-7	TGCGCCAGCAGCCGCCAGACAGGGACACCCTACTACGAGCAGTACTTC	CASSRQTGTPYYEQYF
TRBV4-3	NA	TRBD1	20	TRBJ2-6	TGCGCCAGCAGCTCGGTAGTTCCGGGACAGGTAATCTATGGGGCCAACGTCCTGACTTTC	CASSSVVPGQVIYGANVLTF
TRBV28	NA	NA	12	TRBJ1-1	TGTGCCACCGGGAGGTCGGACACTGAAGCTTTCTTT	CATGRSDTEAFF